This T cell receptor beta chain emerged from a study of cytomegalovirus exposure and HLA in healthy donors. Study conclusions and caveats: Follow-up analysis found HLA locus-dependent TCR association rates, highest for DRB1 and lowest for HLA-C. Reports indicated that the classifier achieved high specificity and sensitivity in diagnosing cytomegalovirus status.

V was pared by 4 bases and J by 8 bases, with 4 bases of the junction left unmatched. This CDR3 has 13 residues. Germline V lookup: CDR1 SGHNT, CDR2 YYREEE (reference sequence). On this clone itself: No antigen is known for it.

In the PCR, 60 Vbeta and 13 Jbeta primers were used. The table came from immunoSEQ multiplex PCR; TCRdb's copy has only in-frame clones and leaves some out. Of 150,000 to 200,000 clones listed, 80% to 90% were seen once; the top ten hold about a tenth. Donors sampled were nominally healthy, though unrecorded immune exposures were likely. The genes are TRBV5-4 and TRBJ2-1; 9 bases are a match to TRBD1. The source is a man younger than 35 in good health and CMV-seropositive. What was sequenced was PBMCs. CDR3 sequence reads: CASSRDRDDEQFF. The CDR3, as DNA: TGTGCCAGCAGCCGGGACAGGGACGATGAGCAGTTCTTC.